This T cell receptor beta chain was sequenced for a study of T cells after yellow fever vaccination. Conversion of TCR transcripts into cDNA relied on 5'RACE template switching, which added a universal primer site and UMIs. TCRdb re-analysed the 5' RACE reads in MiXCR, keeping a single row per CDR3 protein. The sample has 400,000 or so distinct CDR3 sequences, around 10% seen once. Germline assignment: CDR1 SGHTA and CDR2 FQGNSA. Between the trimmed V and J ends, which lost 4 bases and 8 bases, there was a span of 13 bases. The CDR3 runs to 13 residues. This clonotype was seen more than once but under ten times.

Sequencing was performed on PBMCs, taken on the day of the first yellow fever vaccination. The origin of this receptor is a man aged 18 to 29 who received the YFV17D yellow fever vaccine. The chain employs TRBV7-2 and TRBJ2-3; perhaps TRBD2 as D (6 bases). The CDR3 DNA sequence: TGTGCCAGCAGCTCTTCCTGGAGGGGTACGCAGTATTTT. Translated: CASSSSWRGTQYF.